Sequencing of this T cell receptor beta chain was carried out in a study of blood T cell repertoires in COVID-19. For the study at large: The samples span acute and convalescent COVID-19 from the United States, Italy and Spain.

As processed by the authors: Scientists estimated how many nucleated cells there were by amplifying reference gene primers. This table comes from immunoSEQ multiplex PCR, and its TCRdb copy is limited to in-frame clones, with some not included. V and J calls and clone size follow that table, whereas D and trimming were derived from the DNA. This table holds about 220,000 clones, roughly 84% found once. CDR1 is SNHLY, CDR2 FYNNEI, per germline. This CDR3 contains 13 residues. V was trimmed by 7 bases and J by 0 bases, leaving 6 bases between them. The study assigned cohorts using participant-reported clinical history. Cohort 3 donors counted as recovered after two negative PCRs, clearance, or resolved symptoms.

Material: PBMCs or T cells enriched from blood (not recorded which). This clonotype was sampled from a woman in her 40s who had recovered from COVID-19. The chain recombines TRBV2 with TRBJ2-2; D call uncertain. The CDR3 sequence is CASTSSNTGELFF. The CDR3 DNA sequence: TGTGCCAGCACTTCCTCGAACACCGGGGAGCTGTTTTTT.